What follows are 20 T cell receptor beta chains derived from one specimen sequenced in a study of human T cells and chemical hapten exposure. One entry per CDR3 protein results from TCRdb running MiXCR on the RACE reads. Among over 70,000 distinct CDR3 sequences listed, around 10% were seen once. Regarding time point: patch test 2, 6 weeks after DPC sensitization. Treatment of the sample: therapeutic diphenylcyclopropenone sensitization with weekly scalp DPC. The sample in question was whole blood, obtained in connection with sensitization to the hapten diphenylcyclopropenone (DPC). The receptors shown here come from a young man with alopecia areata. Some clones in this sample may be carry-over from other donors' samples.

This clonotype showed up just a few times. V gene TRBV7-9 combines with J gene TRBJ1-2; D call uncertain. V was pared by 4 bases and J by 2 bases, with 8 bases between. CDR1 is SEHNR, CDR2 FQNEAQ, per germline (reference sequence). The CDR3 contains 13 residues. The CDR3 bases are TGTGCCAGCAGCTGGTACGGAAACTATGGCTACACCTTC. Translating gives CASSWYGNYGYTF.

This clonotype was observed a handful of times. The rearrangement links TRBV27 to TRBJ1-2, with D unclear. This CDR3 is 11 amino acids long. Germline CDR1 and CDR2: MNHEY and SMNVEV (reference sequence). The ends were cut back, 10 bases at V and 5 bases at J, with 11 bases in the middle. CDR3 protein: CATRAGYGYTF. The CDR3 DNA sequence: TGTGCCACCCGCGCGGGGTATGGCTACACCTTC.

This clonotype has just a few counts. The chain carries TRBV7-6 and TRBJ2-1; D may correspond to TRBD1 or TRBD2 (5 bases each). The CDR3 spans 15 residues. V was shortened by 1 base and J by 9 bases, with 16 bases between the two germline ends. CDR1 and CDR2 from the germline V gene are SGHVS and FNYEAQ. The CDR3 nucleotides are TGTGCCAGCAGCTTAGATGACAGTAGCGAGATTGAGCAGTTCTTC. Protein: CASSLDDSSEIEQFF. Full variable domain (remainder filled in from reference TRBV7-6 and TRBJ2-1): GAGVSQSPRYKVTKRGQDVALRCDPISGHVSLYWYRQALGQGPEFLTYFNYEAQQDKSGLPNDRFSAERPEGSISTLTIQRTEQRDSAMYRCASSLDDSSEIEQFFGPGTRLTVL.

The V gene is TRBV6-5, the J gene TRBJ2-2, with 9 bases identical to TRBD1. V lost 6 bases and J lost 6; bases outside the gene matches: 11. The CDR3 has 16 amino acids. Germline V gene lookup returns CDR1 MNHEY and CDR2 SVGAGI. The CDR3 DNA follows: TGTGCCAGCAGGCGCGGGACAGGGAAGTTCCCCGGGGAGCTGTTTTTT. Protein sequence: CASRRGTGKFPGELFF.

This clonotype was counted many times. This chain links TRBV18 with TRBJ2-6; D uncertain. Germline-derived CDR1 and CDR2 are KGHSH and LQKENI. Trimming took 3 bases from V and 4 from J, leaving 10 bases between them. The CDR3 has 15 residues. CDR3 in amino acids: CASSPTLAGANVLTF. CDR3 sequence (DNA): TGTGCCAGCTCACCGACCCTCGCCGGGGCCAACGTCCTGACTTTC.

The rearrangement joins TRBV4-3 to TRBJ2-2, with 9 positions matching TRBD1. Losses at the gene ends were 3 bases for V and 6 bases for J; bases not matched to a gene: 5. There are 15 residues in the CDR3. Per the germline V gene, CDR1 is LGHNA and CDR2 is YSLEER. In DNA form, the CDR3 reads TGCGCCAGCAGCCAGGAAAGACAGGGGGCCGGGGAGCTGTTTTTT. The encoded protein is CASSQERQGAGELFF.

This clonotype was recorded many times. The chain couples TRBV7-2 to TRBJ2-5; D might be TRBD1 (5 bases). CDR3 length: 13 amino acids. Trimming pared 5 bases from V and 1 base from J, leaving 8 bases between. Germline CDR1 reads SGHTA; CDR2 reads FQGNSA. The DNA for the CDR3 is TGTGCCAGCAGCCTAGGGGTCCAAGAGACCCAGTACTTC. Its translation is CASSLGVQETQYF.

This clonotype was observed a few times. CDR3 sequence reads: CASSLAVPDYQTYNEQFF. The CDR3 bases are TGTGCCAGCAGCTTAGCGGTCCCGGACTACCAAACCTACAATGAGCAGTTCTTC. This sequence joins TRBV7-7 and TRBJ2-1, with D perhaps TRBD2 (6 bases). V lost 0 bases, J lost 2 bases, and 17 bases lay in between. This CDR3 has 18 amino acids. Germline loops: CDR1 SSHAT, CDR2 FNYEAQ (reference sequence).

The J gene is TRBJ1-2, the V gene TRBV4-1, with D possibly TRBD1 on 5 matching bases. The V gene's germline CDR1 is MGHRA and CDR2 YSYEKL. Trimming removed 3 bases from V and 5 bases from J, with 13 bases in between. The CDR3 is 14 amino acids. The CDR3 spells CASSQPGTVYGYTF. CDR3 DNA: TGCGCCAGCAGCCAGCCTGGGACGGTTTATGGCTACACCTTC.

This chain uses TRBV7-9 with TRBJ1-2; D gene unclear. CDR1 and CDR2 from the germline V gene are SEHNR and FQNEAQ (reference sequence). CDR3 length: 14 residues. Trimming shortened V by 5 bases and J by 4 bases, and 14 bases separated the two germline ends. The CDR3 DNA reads TGTGCCAGCAGCGAACGGACGGAATTCTATGGCTACACCTTC. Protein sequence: CASSERTEFYGYTF.

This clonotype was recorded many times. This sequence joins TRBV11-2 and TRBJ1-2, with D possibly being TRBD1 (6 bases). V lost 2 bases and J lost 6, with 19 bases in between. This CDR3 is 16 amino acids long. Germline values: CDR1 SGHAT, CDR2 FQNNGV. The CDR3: CASSLSIQGIGHGYTF. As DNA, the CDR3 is TGTGCCAGCAGCTTATCCATCCAGGGGATTGGACATGGCTACACCTTC.

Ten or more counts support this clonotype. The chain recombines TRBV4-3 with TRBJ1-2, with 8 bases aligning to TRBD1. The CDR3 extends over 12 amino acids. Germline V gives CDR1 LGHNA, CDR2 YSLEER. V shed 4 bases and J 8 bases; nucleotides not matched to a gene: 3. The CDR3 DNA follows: TGCGCCAGCAGCCGGACAGGGAGCGGCTACACCTTC. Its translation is CASSRTGSGYTF.

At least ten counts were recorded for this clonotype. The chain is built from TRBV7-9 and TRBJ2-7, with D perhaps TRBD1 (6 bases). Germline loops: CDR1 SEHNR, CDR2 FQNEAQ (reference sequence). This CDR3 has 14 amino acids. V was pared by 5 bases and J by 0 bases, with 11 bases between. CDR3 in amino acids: CASSGAGDSYEQYV. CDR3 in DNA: TGTGCCAGCAGCGGGGCAGGGGACTCCTACGAGCAGTACGTC.

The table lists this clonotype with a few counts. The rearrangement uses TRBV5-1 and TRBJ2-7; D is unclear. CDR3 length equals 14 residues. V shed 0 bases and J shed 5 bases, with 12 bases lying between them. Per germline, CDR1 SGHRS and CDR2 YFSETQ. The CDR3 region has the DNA TGCGCCAGCAGCTTGGAACGTGGTTACCACGAGCAGTACTTC. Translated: CASSLERGYHEQYF.

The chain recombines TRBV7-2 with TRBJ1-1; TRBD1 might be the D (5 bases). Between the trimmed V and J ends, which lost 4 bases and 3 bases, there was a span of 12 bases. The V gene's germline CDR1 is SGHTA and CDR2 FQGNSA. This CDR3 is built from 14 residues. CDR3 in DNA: TGTGCCAGCAGCTCGCGGGGCTCCGACACTGAAGCTTTCTTT. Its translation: CASSSRGSDTEAFF.

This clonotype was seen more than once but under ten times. The CDR3 loop reads CASSFRQGLRSYNEQFF. CDR3 bases: TGTGCCAGCAGCTTTCGACAGGGTCTGAGATCCTACAATGAGCAGTTCTTC. The V call is TRBV11-1, the J call TRBJ2-1; 7 nucleotides match TRBD1. CDR1 is SGHAT and CDR2 is FQDESV in the germline V gene (reference sequence). The CDR3 runs to 17 residues. The J segment lost 1 base and the V segment lost 3 bases, leaving 9 bases of the junction unmatched.

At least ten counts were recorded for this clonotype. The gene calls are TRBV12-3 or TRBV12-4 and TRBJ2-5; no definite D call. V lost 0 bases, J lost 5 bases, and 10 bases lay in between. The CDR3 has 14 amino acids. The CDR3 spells CASSLAPIGETQYF. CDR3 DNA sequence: TGTGCCAGCAGTTTAGCGCCTATTGGGGAGACCCAGTACTTC.

Here the CDR3 DNA reads TGTGCCAGCGTGATGGACGGGATGGGTGACACTGAAGCTTTCTTT. Amino acids: CASVMDGMGDTEAFF. This rearrangement joins TRBV6-2 or TRBV6-3 to TRBJ1-1; unclear D gene. Germline CDR1 reads MNHEY; CDR2 reads SVGEGT. V was pared by 8 bases and J by 3 bases, with 19 bases between. The CDR3 is 15 residues long.

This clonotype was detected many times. Here the CDR3 DNA reads TGCAGCGCCGAAAGGATAGGGGATGAGCAGTTCTTC. Its protein product is CSAERIGDEQFF. V gene TRBV29-1 combines with J gene TRBJ2-1, with a tentative D call TRBD1 (5 bases). Trimming left V 7 bases short and J 8 bases short, with 15 bases between. CDR1 and CDR2 (germline): SQVTM, ANQGSEA. CDR3 length: 12 amino acids.

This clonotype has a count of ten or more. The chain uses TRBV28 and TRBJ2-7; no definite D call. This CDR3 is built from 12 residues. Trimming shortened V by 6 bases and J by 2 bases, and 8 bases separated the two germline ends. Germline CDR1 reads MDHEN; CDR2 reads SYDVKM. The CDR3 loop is CASSPPAYEQYF. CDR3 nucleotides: TGTGCCAGCAGCCCTCCCGCCTACGAGCAGTACTTC.